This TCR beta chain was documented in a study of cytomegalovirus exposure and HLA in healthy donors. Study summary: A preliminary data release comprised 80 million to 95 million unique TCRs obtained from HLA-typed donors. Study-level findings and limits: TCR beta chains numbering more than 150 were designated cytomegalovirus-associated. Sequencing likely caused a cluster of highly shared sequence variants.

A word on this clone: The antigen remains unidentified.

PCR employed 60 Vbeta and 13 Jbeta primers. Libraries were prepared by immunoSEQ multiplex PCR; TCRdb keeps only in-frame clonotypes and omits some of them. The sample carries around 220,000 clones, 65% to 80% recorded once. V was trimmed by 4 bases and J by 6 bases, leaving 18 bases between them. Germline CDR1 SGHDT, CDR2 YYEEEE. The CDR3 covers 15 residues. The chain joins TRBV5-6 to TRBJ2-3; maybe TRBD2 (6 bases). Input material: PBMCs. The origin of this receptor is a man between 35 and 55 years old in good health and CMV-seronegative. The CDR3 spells CASSLPMDREDTQYF. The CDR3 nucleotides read TGTGCCAGCAGCCTACCCATGGACCGGGAGGATACGCAGTATTTT.